Presented here are 27 T cell receptor beta chains from one specimen sequenced in a study of molecular identifiers for immune sequencing clone quantification. TCRdb analysed the PCR reads with MiXCR anew, one entry per CDR3 protein. This sample has approximately 550,000 distinct CDR3 sequences, with roughly 26% found just once. Source material: naive CD8+ T cells from blood, with Jurkat cell RNA spiked in. Regarding subset: FACS-sorted CD8+CD4-CCR7+CD45RA+ naive T cells. These receptors all stem from a human donor in good health. Some libraries in this study had Jurkat cell RNA spiked in.

The chain uses TRBV7-9 and TRBJ2-1, with 7 nucleotides matching TRBD1. Germline values: CDR1 SEHNR, CDR2 FQNEAQ (reference sequence). V dropped 5 bases and J dropped 8; count of bases not matched to a gene: 6. CDR3 length equals 13 residues. CDR3 nucleotides: TGTGCCAGCAGCCAGACCACAGGGGATGAGCAGTTCTTC. Translation gives CASSQTTGDEQFF.

This clonotype was picked up many times. The chain joins TRBV4-3 to TRBJ1-2; TRBD1 is a possible D gene (5 bases). The CDR3 runs 17 residues. CDR1 and CDR2 (germline): LGHNA, YSLEER. With 1 base removed from V and 5 bases from J, the gap between germline ends came to 20 bases. The CDR3 here is CASSQVALGTEEYGYTF. The CDR3 bases are TGCGCCAGCAGCCAAGTGGCGCTAGGGACCGAGGAATATGGCTACACCTTC.

This clonotype was found a few times. Because it lacks the conserved phenylalanine or tryptophan at the end, this CDR3 is likely a read error. J is TRBJ2-7 and V is TRBV7-2; the D gene is possibly TRBD2 (6 bases). Germline CDR1 and CDR2: SGHTA and FQGNSA. V was shortened by 2 bases and J by 4 bases, with 12 bases between the two germline ends. The CDR3 is 14 amino acids. The CDR3 here is CASSLPGVAYEQYI. CDR3 DNA: TGTGCCAGCAGCTTACCGGGAGTCGCGTACGAGCAGTACATC.

The rearrangement links TRBV11-2 to TRBJ1-2; TRBD1 is a possible D gene (5 bases). The CDR3 totals 14 residues. V lost 6 bases and J lost 3, with 14 bases in between. In germline, CDR1 is SGHAT, CDR2 FQNNGV. The CDR3 region has the DNA TGTGCCAGCAGTCAAGGGCAGGGCTACTATGGCTACACCTTC. Its translation: CASSQGQGYYGYTF.

Only a few counts were recorded for this clonotype. V gene TRBV24-1 combines with J gene TRBJ1-5, with D perhaps matching TRBD1 (6 bases). CDR1 KGHDR and CDR2 SFDVKD come from the germline V gene. The V end was cut by 3 bases, the J end by 7 bases, with 9 bases between. The CDR3 contains 13 residues. The CDR3 bases are TGTGCCACCAGTGATCCACAGGGACAGCCCCAGCATTTT. Translating it yields CATSDPQGQPQHF.

This clonotype was recorded a few times. V gene TRBV7-6 combines with J gene TRBJ2-5; TRBD2 matches 9 bases. This CDR3 comprises 15 residues. The ends lost 1 base at V and 6 bases at J; junction bases unmatched: 6. From germline, CDR1 is SGHVS and CDR2 FNYEAQ. CDR3 nucleotides: TGTGCCAGCAGCTTAGGGCCTAGCGGGACTCAGACCCAGTACTTC. The encoded protein is CASSLGPSGTQTQYF.

This clonotype showed up many times. This sequence joins TRBV28 and TRBJ2-7; D is unresolved. The CDR3 totals 14 residues. Germline lookup yields CDR1 MDHEN and CDR2 SYDVKM. Trimming took 4 bases from V and 3 from J, leaving 13 bases between them. CDR3 sequence: CASSWEGLDYEQYF. The CDR3 DNA reads TGTGCCAGCAGTTGGGAAGGGCTCGACTACGAGCAGTACTTC.

This clonotype was detected ten times or more. J is TRBJ1-2 and V is TRBV12-3 or TRBV12-4, with a weak D call TRBD1 (5 bases). V shed 9 bases and J shed 6 bases, with 17 bases lying between them. The CDR3 consists of 13 residues. The CDR3: CARNVRDGNGYTF. CDR3 DNA: TGTGCCAGAAATGTCAGGGATGGCAATGGCTACACCTTC.

This clonotype was counted many times. The chain joins TRBV20-1 to TRBJ2-3; maybe TRBD2 (5 bases). The germline V gene encodes CDR1 DFQATT and CDR2 SNEGSKA (reference sequence). The CDR3 runs 13 residues. V lost 4 bases to trimming and J lost 3 bases, with 11 bases between them. As DNA, the CDR3 is TGCAGTGCTAACCTAGCATCAACAGATACGCAGTATTTT. Its translation: CSANLASTDTQYF.

At least ten counts were recorded for this clonotype. The chain recombines TRBV6-2 or TRBV6-3 with TRBJ1-1, with 7 positions matching TRBD1. With 8 bases clipped from V and 5 bases from J, the junction kept 8 bases outside the gene matches. The CDR3 extends over 13 amino acids. Germline lookup yields CDR1 MNHEY and CDR2 SVGEGT. CDR3 DNA sequence: TGTGCCAGCGCTCAGGGGGTCGGGACTGAAGCTTTCTTT. Translated, it gives CASAQGVGTEAFF.

Turning to this clonotype: One base away lies a much larger clone, so this may be a sequencing read error. Because it lacks the conserved phenylalanine or tryptophan at the end, this CDR3 is likely a read error. The genes are TRBV27 and TRBJ1-5; a possible D gene is TRBD1 (5 bases). V was shortened by 4 bases and J by 5 bases, with 12 bases between the two germline ends. The CDR3 covers 14 residues. Germline V gene lookup returns CDR1 MNHEY and CDR2 SMNVEV (reference sequence). This CDR3 reads CASSSTQGDQPQHL. Written as DNA, the CDR3 is TGTGCCAGCAGTTCTACCCAAGGGGATCAGCCCCAGCATCTT.

This clonotype was seen repeatedly, ten times or more. The chain links TRBV5-6 to TRBJ2-1; the D is unclear. CDR1 is SGHDT and CDR2 is YYEEEE in the germline V gene. The CDR3 extends over 12 amino acids. The V gene lost 4 bases and the J gene lost 12 bases, with 14 bases spanning the gap. CDR3 DNA: TGTGCCAGCAGCCCCTGGACCGGTCGGCAGTTCTTC. Its translation: CASSPWTGRQFF.

This clonotype was seen many times. This sequence joins TRBV3-1 and TRBJ2-7; D possibly matches TRBD1 or TRBD2 (5 bases each). Germline V CDR1 and CDR2: LGHDT, YNNKEL (reference sequence). This CDR3 spans 14 amino acids. V lost 4 bases, J lost 2 bases, and 12 bases lay in between. The chain's CDR3 is CASSPGTATYEQYF. CDR3 sequence (DNA): TGTGCCAGCAGCCCCGGGACCGCAACCTACGAGCAGTACTTC.

This clonotype was seen many times. This chain uses TRBV19 with TRBJ2-7; D not certain. The CDR3 sequence is 13 residues long. Germline loops: CDR1 LNHDA, CDR2 SQIVND (reference sequence). V was cut by 3 bases and J by 1 base, with 7 bases left in between. CDR3 sequence: CASSISRSYEQYF. The CDR3 DNA is TGTGCCAGTAGTATTTCCAGGTCCTACGAGCAGTACTTC.

The V gene is TRBV4-1, the J gene TRBJ2-7; D gene unclear. The V gene lost 0 bases and the J gene lost 6 bases, with 9 bases spanning the gap. CDR3 length equals 13 residues. Looked up from germline, CDR1 is MGHRA and CDR2 is YSYEKL. The CDR3 coding sequence is TGCGCCAGCAGCCAAGAAAGGGTTTTCGAGCAGTACTTC. Translation gives CASSQERVFEQYF.

The CDR3 loop is CASTWGERDTDTQYF. As DNA, the CDR3 is TGTGCCAGCACTTGGGGGGAGCGGGACACAGATACGCAGTATTTT. The rearrangement joins TRBV2 to TRBJ2-3; 7 bases are a match to TRBD2. Germline V CDR1 and CDR2: SNHLY, FYNNEI. V gave up 7 bases and J gave up 2 bases; unmatched junction bases: 9. The CDR3 consists of 15 residues.

Concerning this clonotype: Possible read error: a much larger clone is one base away. The gene calls are TRBV4-2 and TRBJ2-5; unclear D gene. CDR1 LGHNA and CDR2 YNFKEQ come from the germline V gene. The CDR3 is 14 amino acids. The CDR3 DNA sequence: TGTGCCAGCAGCCAAGAGGCCTCCCCCCCGACCCCGTACTTC. Its translation is CASSQEASPPTPYF.

The table lists this clonotype with a few counts. The gene calls are TRBV6-5 and TRBJ2-3; D call uncertain. Trimming removed 5 bases from V and 0 bases from J, with 18 bases in between. Looked up from germline, CDR1 is MNHEY and CDR2 is SVGAGI. The CDR3 extends over 17 amino acids. CDR3 protein: CASSPTTPKYSTDTQYF. The CDR3 DNA follows: TGTGCCAGCAGTCCTACCACCCCGAAATATAGCACAGATACGCAGTATTTT.

V is TRBV21-1 and J is TRBJ2-4; the D call in the table, TRBD2, was not verified against the DNA. TRBV21-1 is flagged as a pseudogene. The CDR3 loop spans 16 amino acids. The CDR3 loop is CASSKEEVRAKNIQYF. For the CDR3, the DNA is TGTGCCAGCAGCAAAGAGGAGGTCAGGGCCAAAAACATTCAGTACTTC.

There are many counts of this clonotype. As DNA, the CDR3 is TGTGCCAGCAGCACCGGACTATGGGGAACTCAAGAGACCCAGTACTTC. Amino acid sequence: CASSTGLWGTQETQYF. The V gene is TRBV11-2, the J gene TRBJ2-5; maybe TRBD2 (6 bases). The germline V gene has CDR1 SGHAT and CDR2 FQNNGV. CDR3 length equals 16 residues. V was shortened by 5 bases and J by 2 bases, with 18 bases between the two germline ends. Looking up the rest from reference TRBV11-2 and TRBJ2-5 gives the full variable domain: EAGVAQSPRYKIIEKRQSVAFWCNPISGHATLYWYQQILGQGPKLLIQFQNNGVVDDSQLPKDRFSAERLKGVDSTLKIQPAKLEDSAVYLCASSTGLWGTQETQYFGPGTRLLVL.

This clonotype has a count of ten or more. The V gene is TRBV7-2, the J gene TRBJ2-3; 15 bases match TRBD2. The CDR3 is made up of 16 amino acids. V shed 1 base and J 7 bases; nucleotides not matched to a gene: 3. Germline V gene data show CDR1 as SGHTA and CDR2 as FQGNSA. CDR3 sequence reads: CASSLEGLAGGYTQYF. The DNA for the CDR3 is TGTGCCAGCAGCTTAGAAGGACTAGCGGGAGGGTATACGCAGTATTTT.

A few counts support this clonotype. The chain uses TRBV24-1 and TRBJ2-1, with 13 bases fitting TRBD2. Trimming removed 1 base from V and 8 bases from J; junction bases left unmatched: 13. The CDR3 length is 19 residues. Germline V gene lookup returns CDR1 KGHDR and CDR2 SFDVKD. The CDR3 is CATSDFTKGGTSGIYEQFF. CDR3 in DNA: TGTGCCACCAGTGATTTCACAAAGGGGGGGACTAGCGGGATTTATGAGCAGTTCTTC.

The chain links TRBV28 to TRBJ2-5, with D possibly matching TRBD2 (6 bases). CDR1 and CDR2 (germline): MDHEN, SYDVKM. V lost 9 bases and J 2 bases, leaving 10 bases between the germline ends. The length of the CDR3 is 12 residues. The chain's CDR3 is CARLGGQETQYF. For the CDR3, the DNA is TGTGCCAGGCTCGGGGGTCAAGAGACCCAGTACTTC.

This clonotype was seen repeatedly, ten times or more. The chain combines TRBV6-2 or TRBV6-3 with TRBJ2-7; TRBD2 matches 8 bases. V trimming: 3 bases; J trimming: 6 bases; junction bases outside the gene matches: 7. Per germline, CDR1 MNHEY and CDR2 SVGEGT. The CDR3 extends over 14 amino acids. CDR3 nucleotides: TGTGCCAGCAGTTATAGCGGGGCTTCCGGCGAGCAGTACTTC. Translating it yields CASSYSGASGEQYF.

This clonotype was recorded a few times. The J gene is TRBJ2-5, the V gene TRBV7-9; the match to TRBD2 covers 8 bases. Germline V lookup: CDR1 SEHNR, CDR2 FQNEAQ (reference sequence). The CDR3 contains 17 residues. The ends lost 5 bases at V and 3 bases at J; junction bases unmatched: 14. CDR3 amino acids: CASSPPSFAGGKETQYF. The DNA of the CDR3 is TGTGCCAGCAGCCCCCCCTCGTTCGCGGGGGGAAAAGAGACCCAGTACTTC.

This clonotype occurred many times. The gene calls are TRBV20-1 and TRBJ2-7, with 8 bases lining up with TRBD2. The germline V gene encodes CDR1 DFQATT and CDR2 SNEGSKA (reference sequence). V shed 6 bases and J 3 bases; nucleotides not matched to a gene: 7. CDR3 size: 13 residues. DNA for the CDR3: TGCAGTGCCGGCGGGGGGAGCGGCTACGAGCAGTACTTC. Encoded protein: CSAGGGSGYEQYF.

This chain joins TRBV6-2 or TRBV6-3 and TRBJ2-2; D may be TRBD2 (5 bases). Per germline, CDR1 MNHEY and CDR2 SVGEGT. Deletions cut 2 bases from V and 9 bases from J, with 16 bases between. This CDR3 contains 15 residues. CDR3 sequence (DNA): TGTGCCAGCAGTTACGGAGGAGGTGTCTTGAGGGAGCTGTTTTTT. It encodes CASSYGGGVLRELFF.